The 12 T cell receptor beta chains in this list originate from one sample, sequenced in a study of brain T cells in children with intractable seizures. Repertoires were generated with immunoSEQ multiplex PCR, while TCRdb's copy carries only in-frame clones and drops some. This table holds tens of thousands of clones, about 90% found once. This material consisted of peripheral blood, taken at surgery. The receptors shown here come from a girl aged 2 to 10 with Rasmussen encephalitis and intractable seizures.

The chain uses TRBV11-3 and TRBJ1-3; D unclear. The CDR3 consists of 13 residues. The germline V and J ends were trimmed by 2 bases and 1 base, with 3 bases remaining between them. Germline V gene lookup returns CDR1 SGHNT and CDR2 YENEEA. In DNA form, the CDR3 reads TGTGCCAGCAGCTTAAGGTCTGGAAACACCATATATTTT. Encoded protein: CASSLRSGNTIYF.

The chain is built from TRBV6-1 and TRBJ2-3; the D gene is possibly TRBD2 (5 bases). The CDR3 has 16 residues. V was pared by 1 base and J by 2 bases, with 13 bases between. Germline V gives CDR1 MNHNS, CDR2 SASEGT. The CDR3 reads CASSEEIATLTDTQYF. In DNA, the CDR3 is TGTGCCAGCAGTGAAGAAATAGCGACCCTCACAGATACGCAGTATTTT.

Only one count was recorded for this clone. The chain carries TRBV2 and TRBJ2-1; D unresolved. Germline assignment: CDR1 SNHLY and CDR2 FYNNEI. Trimming took 7 bases from V and 1 from J, leaving 11 bases between them. CDR3 size: 14 residues. The CDR3 loop reads CASIGILSYNEQFF. CDR3 bases: TGTGCCAGCATAGGGATCCTTTCCTACAATGAGCAGTTCTTC.

The CDR3 bases are TGTGCCAGCAGTGAAGGTTGGGCGGGAGGCAATCAGCCCCAGCATTTT. Translated: CASSEGWAGGNQPQHF. The chain links TRBV6-1 to TRBJ1-5; D gene uncertain. CDR3 length equals 16 residues. V was cut by 1 base and J by 2 bases, with 12 bases left in between. Germline CDR1 reads MNHNS; CDR2 reads SASEGT.

This clone turned up a few times. The chain couples TRBV23-1 to TRBJ2-5; D is ambiguous. TRBV23-1 is an ORF, with its function uncertain. V lost 6 bases and J lost 4, with 12 bases in between. CDR3 length: 13 amino acids. CDR3 residues: CASRGCRSETQYF. The CDR3 coding sequence is TGCGCCAGCAGGGGGTGTAGGTCAGAGACCCAGTACTTC.

This clone was seen a handful of times. The V gene is TRBV5-4, the J gene TRBJ1-6; possibly TRBD1 for D (6 bases). V lost 2 bases to trimming and J lost 11 bases, with 14 bases between them. This CDR3 region has 14 residues. CDR1 is SGHNT, CDR2 YYREEE, per germline (reference sequence). CDR3: CASSFGQQTPPLHF. CDR3 nucleotide sequence: TGTGCCAGCAGCTTTGGACAGCAAACGCCACCCCTCCACTTT. The full variable domain, completed using reference TRBV5-4 and TRBJ1-6, is ETGVTQSPTHLIKTRGQQVTLRCSSQSGHNTVSWYQQALGQGPQFIFQYYREEENGRGNFPPRFSGLQFPNYSSELNVNALELDDSALYLCASSFGQQTPPLHFGNGTRLTVT.

CDR3 DNA sequence: TGTGCCAGCAGCCATCGAGCCGCCATGAACACTGAAGCTTTCTTT. Protein sequence: CASSHRAAMNTEAFF. This rearrangement joins TRBV3-1 (or the pseudogene TRBV3-2) to TRBJ1-1; D not certain. The V end was cut by 3 bases, the J end by 0 bases, with 11 bases between. The germline CDR1 and CDR2 sequences are LGHDT and YNNKEL (reference sequence). CDR3 length: 15 amino acids.

This clone was seen only a few times. The chain carries TRBV7-9 and TRBJ1-1; TRBD1 agrees at 7 bases. V trimming: 5 bases; J trimming: 0 bases; junction bases outside the gene matches: 3. The CDR3 consists of 14 residues. Germline values: CDR1 SEHNR, CDR2 FQNEAQ (reference sequence). Here the CDR3 DNA reads TGTGCCAGCAGCCTGGGACAGTTGAACACTGAAGCTTTCTTT. This translates into CASSLGQLNTEAFF.

The rearrangement links TRBV6-6 to TRBJ2-1, with no clear D. From germline, CDR1 is MNHNY and CDR2 SVGAGI (reference sequence). The V gene lost 0 bases and the J gene lost 5 bases, with 5 bases spanning the gap. This CDR3 comprises 13 residues. This CDR3 is CASSYSKDNEQFF. CDR3 DNA: TGTGCCAGCAGTTACTCGAAAGACAATGAGCAGTTCTTC.

The chain employs TRBV28 and TRBJ2-3; TRBD1 is a possible D gene (6 bases). V lost 1 base and J lost 4, with 15 bases in between. The germline gives CDR1 MDHEN, CDR2 SYDVKM. CDR3 length equals 16 residues. CDR3 bases: TGTGCCAGCAGTTTATCCGTGGCAGGGGCCGCAGATACGCAGTATTTT. The encoded protein is CASSLSVAGAADTQYF.

This chain connects TRBV7-9 to TRBJ1-2, with D tentatively TRBD1 (5 bases). CDR3 length: 15 amino acids. Trimming took off 2 bases at V and 4 bases at J, with 14 bases between the two ends. CDR1 SEHNR and CDR2 FQNEAQ come from the germline V gene (reference sequence). CDR3 protein: CASSLRDEEAYGYTF. Here the CDR3 DNA reads TGTGCCAGCAGCTTACGGGACGAGGAGGCCTATGGCTACACCTTC. Full variable domain (remainder filled in from reference TRBV7-9 and TRBJ1-2): DTGVSQNPRHKITKRGQNVTFRCDPISEHNRLYWYRQTLGQGPEFLTYFQNEAQLEKSRLLSDRFSAERPKGSFSTLEIQRTEQGDSAMYLCASSLRDEEAYGYTFGSGTRLTVV.

CDR3 amino acids: CASSSAGTELHF. The CDR3 nucleotides are TGTGCCAGCAGCTCTGCCGGGACGGAACTCCACTTT. The chain couples TRBV5-4 to TRBJ1-6; the D gene is possibly TRBD1 (5 bases). Trimming took 3 bases from V and 16 from J, leaving 14 bases between them. In germline, CDR1 is SGHNT, CDR2 YYREEE (reference sequence). CDR3 size: 12 residues.